This TCR beta chain was retrieved from a study of blood T cell repertoires in COVID-19. Looking at the study overall: Acute and convalescent COVID-19 specimens originated in the United States, Italy and Spain. PBMCs, B-cell-depleted T cells, or T cells were the source of the cDNA or gDNA that made up the material.

Germline assignment: CDR1 ENHRY and CDR2 SYGVKD. This CDR3 is built from 14 residues. V lost 8 bases and J lost 5; bases outside the gene matches: 11. Original methodology: The assay estimated nucleated cells by amplifying reference gene primers. The data were produced by immunoSEQ multiplex PCR, yet TCRdb's version contains in-frame clones alone and is incomplete. That table is the source of V, J and clone size, and D and trimming were worked out from the DNA. This sample yields about 87,000 clones, of which around 84% are seen a single time; roughly 5.4% belongs to the top ten. The chain couples TRBV10-3 to TRBJ1-1; 7 bases are a match to TRBD1. This sequence originates from a man aged 35 to 55 with acute or convalescent COVID-19. Sequencing was carried out using peripheral blood. The CDR3 reads CAIQGGFPGTEAFF. The CDR3, as DNA: TGTGCCATCCAGGGGGGTTTCCCTGGGACTGAAGCTTTCTTT.